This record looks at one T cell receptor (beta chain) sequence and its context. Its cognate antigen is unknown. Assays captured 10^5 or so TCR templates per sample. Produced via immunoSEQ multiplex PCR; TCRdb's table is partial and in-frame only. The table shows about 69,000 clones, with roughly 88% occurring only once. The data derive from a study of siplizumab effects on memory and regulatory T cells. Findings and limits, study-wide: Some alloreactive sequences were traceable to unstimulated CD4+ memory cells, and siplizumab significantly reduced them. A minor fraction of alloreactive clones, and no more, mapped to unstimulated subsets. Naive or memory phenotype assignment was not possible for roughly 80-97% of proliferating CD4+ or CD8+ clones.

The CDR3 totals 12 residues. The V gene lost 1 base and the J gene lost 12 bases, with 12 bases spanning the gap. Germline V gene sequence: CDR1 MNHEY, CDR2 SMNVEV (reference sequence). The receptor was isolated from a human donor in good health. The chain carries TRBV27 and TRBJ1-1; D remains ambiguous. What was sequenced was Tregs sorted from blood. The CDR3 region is CASSLFGEATFF. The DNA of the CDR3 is TGTGCCAGCAGTTTATTTGGGGAAGCGACTTTCTTT.